This T cell receptor beta chain stems from a study of cytomegalovirus exposure and HLA in healthy donors. V shed 0 bases and J 4 bases; nucleotides not matched to a gene: 8. The CDR3 loop spans 17 amino acids. CDR1 SGHNT and CDR2 YYREEE come from the germline V gene (reference sequence). General observations from the study: Reports described diagnosis of cytomegalovirus status by the classifier as highly specific and sensitive. Prior analysis indicated that the majority of TCR beta V segments exhibited productivity approximately 87% or approximately 30% of the time.

As for the donors, each was a healthy bone marrow donor. This clone was detected a few times. The antigen is undetermined. PCR involved 60 Vbeta and 13 Jbeta primers. Libraries were prepared by immunoSEQ multiplex PCR; TCRdb keeps only in-frame clonotypes and omits some of them. The sample holds around 67,000 clones, over 60% seen once. The sample was PBMCs. The chain carries TRBV5-4 and TRBJ2-1; 9 nucleotides agree with TRBD2. The clonotype was recovered from a woman between 45 and 60 years old in good health and CMV-seronegative. The CDR3 coding sequence is TGTGCCAGCAGCTTGGGGGGAGGTCTAGCGGGATACAATGAGCAGTTCTTC. This sequence encodes CASSLGGGLAGYNEQFF. Variable domain in full (rest from reference TRBV5-4 and TRBJ2-1): ETGVTQSPTHLIKTRGQQVTLRCSSQSGHNTVSWYQQALGQGPQFIFQYYREEENGRGNFPPRFSGLQFPNYSSELNVNALELDDSALYLCASSLGGGLAGYNEQFFGPGTRLTVL.